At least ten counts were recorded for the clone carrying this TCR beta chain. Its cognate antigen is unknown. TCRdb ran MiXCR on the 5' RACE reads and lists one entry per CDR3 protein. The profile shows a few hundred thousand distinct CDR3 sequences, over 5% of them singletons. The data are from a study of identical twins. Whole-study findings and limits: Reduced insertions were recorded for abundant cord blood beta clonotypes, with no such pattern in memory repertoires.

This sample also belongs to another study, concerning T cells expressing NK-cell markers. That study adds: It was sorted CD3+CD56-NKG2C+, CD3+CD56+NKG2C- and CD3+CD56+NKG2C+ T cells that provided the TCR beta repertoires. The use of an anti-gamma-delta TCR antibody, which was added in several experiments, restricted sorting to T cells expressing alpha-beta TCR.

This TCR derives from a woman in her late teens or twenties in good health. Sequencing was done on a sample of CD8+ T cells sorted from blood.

This CDR3 is CSASRGTSPEQFF. CDR3 nucleotide sequence: TGCAGTGCTAGCCGAGGGACTAGCCCTGAGCAGTTCTTC. The rearrangement uses TRBV20-1 and TRBJ2-1; 9 nucleotides line up with TRBD2. Germline values: CDR1 DFQATT, CDR2 SNEGSKA (reference sequence). V shed 3 bases, J shed 9 bases, and the junction held 6 bases outside the gene matches. This CDR3 spans 13 amino acids.